This T cell receptor beta chain was found in a study of T cell repertoires in cytomegalovirus infection. About the research overall: Shared public TCR beta signatures pointed to both CMV infection and a matching HLA type. Study conclusions and caveats: The response measured ex vivo was dominated by TCR beta clonotypes (HLA-C-restricted and CMV-specific). People with CMV and the relevant HLA were identified by cumulative public TCR beta family frequency.

TCRdb itself ran the reads through MiXCR, one entry per CDR3 protein. The sample shows around 530,000 distinct CDR3 sequences, 16% of them seen only once. The trim removed 4 bases at V and 0 bases at J, leaving 1 base unmatched. Germline CDR1 SGHTA, CDR2 FQGNSA. CDR3 length: 15 amino acids. This clonotype occurred many times. Its antigen is undetermined. The sample was CD8+ T cells from PBMCs. The clonotype was recovered from a human donor in good health (CMV status not recorded). Some clones in this sample may be carry-over from other donors' samples. The chain uses TRBV7-2 and TRBJ1-4, with 8 nucleotides matching TRBD1. CDR3 DNA: TGTGCCAGCAGCTCGACAGGGGCAACTAATGAAAAACTGTTTTTT. Its protein product is CASSSTGATNEKLFF.